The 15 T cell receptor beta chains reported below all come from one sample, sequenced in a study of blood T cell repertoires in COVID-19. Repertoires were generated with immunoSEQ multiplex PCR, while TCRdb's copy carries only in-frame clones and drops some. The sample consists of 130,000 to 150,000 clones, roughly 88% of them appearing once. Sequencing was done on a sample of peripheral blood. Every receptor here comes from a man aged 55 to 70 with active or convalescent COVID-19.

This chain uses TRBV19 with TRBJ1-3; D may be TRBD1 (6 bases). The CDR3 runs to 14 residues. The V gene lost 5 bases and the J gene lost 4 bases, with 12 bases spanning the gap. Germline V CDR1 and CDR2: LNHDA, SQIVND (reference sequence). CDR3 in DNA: TGTGCCAGTAGTGAGACAGGTTCCGGAAACACCATATATTTT. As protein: CASSETGSGNTIYF.

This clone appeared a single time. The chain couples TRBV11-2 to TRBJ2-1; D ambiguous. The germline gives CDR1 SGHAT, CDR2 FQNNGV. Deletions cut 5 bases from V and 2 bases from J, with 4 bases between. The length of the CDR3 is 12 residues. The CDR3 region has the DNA TGTGCCAGCAGCGTAACCTACAATGAGCAGTTCTTC. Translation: CASSVTYNEQFF.

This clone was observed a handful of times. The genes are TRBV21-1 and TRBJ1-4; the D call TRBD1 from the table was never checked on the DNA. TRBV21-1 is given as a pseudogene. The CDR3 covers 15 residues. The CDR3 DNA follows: TGTGCCAGCAGCTTCTGTCAGGGATTGTTTGAAAAACTGTTTTTT. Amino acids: CASSFCQGLFEKLFF.

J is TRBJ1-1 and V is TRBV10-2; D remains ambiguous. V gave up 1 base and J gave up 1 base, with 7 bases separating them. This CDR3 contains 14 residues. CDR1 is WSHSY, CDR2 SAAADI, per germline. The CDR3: CASSELGGNTEAFF. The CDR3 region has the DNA TGCGCCAGCAGTGAGTTAGGCGGGAACACTGAAGCTTTCTTT.

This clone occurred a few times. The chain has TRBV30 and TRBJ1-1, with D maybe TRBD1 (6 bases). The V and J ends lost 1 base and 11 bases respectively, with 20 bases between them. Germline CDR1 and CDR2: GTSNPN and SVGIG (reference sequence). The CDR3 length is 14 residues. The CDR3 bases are TGTGCCTGGAGTGAGAGGACAGCCTGGCGTGGGGCTTTCTTT. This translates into CAWSERTAWRGAFF.

The CDR3, as DNA: TGTGCCAGCAGTCCAAGGACGGGAACTGAAGCTTTCTTT. Protein product: CASSPRTGTEAFF. The chain is built from TRBV6-2 or TRBV6-3 and TRBJ1-1; unclear D gene. V dropped 5 bases and J dropped 5 bases, with 12 bases sitting between them. The V gene's germline CDR1 is MNHEY and CDR2 SVGEGT. The CDR3 is made up of 13 amino acids.

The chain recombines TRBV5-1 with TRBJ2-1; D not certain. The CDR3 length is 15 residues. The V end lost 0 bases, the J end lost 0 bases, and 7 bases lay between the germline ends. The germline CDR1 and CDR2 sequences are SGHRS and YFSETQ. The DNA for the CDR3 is TGCGCCAGCAGCTTGGCGGTTGACTCCTACAATGAGCAGTTCTTC. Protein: CASSLAVDSYNEQFF.

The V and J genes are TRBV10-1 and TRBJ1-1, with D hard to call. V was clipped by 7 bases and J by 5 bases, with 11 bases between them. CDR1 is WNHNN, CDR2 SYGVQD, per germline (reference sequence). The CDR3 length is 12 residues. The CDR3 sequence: CASNNRGTEAFF. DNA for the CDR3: TGCGCCAGCAACAACCGGGGAACTGAAGCTTTCTTT.

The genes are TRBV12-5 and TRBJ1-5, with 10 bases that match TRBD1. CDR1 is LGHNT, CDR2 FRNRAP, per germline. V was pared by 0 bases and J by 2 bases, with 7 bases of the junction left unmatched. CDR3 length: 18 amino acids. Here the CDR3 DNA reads TGTGCTAGTGGTTTGGTACTTGGGACAGGGGAGCGCAATCAGCCCCAGCATTTT. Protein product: CASGLVLGTGERNQPQHF.

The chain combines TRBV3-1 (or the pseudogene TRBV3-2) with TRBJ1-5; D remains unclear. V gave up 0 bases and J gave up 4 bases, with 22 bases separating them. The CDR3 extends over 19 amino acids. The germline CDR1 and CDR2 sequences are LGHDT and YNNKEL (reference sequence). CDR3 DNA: TGTGCCAGCAGCCAAGATATAGGCGGGAACGACGAGAAAAATCAGCCCCAGCATTTT. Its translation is CASSQDIGGNDEKNQPQHF.

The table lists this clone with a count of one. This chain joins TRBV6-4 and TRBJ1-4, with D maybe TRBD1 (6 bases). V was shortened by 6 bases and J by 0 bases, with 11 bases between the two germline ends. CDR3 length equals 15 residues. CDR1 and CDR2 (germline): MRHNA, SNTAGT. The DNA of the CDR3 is TGTGCCAGCAGCGCTGGGACAACAACTAATGAAAAACTGTTTTTT. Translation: CASSAGTTTNEKLFF.

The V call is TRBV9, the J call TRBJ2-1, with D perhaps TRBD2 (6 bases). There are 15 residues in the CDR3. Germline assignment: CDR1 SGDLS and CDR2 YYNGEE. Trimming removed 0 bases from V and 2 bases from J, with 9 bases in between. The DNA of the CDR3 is TGTGCCAGCAGCGTAGCGTGGGGGGCCTACAATGAGCAGTTCTTC. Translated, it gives CASSVAWGAYNEQFF.

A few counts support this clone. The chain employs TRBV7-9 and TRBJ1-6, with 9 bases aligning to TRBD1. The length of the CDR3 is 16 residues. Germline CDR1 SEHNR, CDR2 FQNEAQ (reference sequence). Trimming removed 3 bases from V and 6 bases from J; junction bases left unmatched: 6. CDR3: CASSLYRDRANSPLHF. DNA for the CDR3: TGTGCCAGCAGCTTGTACCGGGACAGGGCTAATTCACCCCTCCACTTT.

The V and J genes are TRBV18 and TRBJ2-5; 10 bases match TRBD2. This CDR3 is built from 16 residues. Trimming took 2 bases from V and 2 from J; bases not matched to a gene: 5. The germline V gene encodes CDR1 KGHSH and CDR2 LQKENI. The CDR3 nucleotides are TGTGCCAGCTCACCAATCGCTAGCGGGGGACAAGAGACCCAGTACTTC. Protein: CASSPIASGGQETQYF. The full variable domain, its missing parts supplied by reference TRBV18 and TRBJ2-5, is NAGVMQNPRHLVRRRGQEARLRCSPMKGHSHVYWYRQLPEEGLKFMVYLQKENIIDESGMPKERFSAEFPKEGPSILRIQQVVRGDSAAYFCASSPIASGGQETQYFGPGTRLLVL.

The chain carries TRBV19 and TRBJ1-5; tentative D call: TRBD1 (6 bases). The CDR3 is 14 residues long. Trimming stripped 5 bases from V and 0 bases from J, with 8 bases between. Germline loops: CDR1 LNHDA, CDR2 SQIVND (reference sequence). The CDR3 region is CASSQGYSNQPQHF. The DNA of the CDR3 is TGTGCCAGTAGTCAGGGGTATAGCAATCAGCCCCAGCATTTT.